The next 27 T cell receptor beta chains were all read from a single sample in a study of beta chain features in type 1 diabetes. The entirety of the isolated RNA underwent reverse transcription, so expressed TCRB transcripts were sequenced. Repertoires were generated with immunoSEQ multiplex PCR, while TCRdb's copy carries only in-frame clones and drops some. The table lists about 360,000 clones, approximately 12% of them singletons. The sample consisted of naive CD4+ T cells from blood. The receptors stem from a young man in good health.

This clone was observed a handful of times. The rearrangement links TRBV11-1 to TRBJ2-3, with a weak D call TRBD2 (6 bases). CDR1 and CDR2 (germline): SGHAT, FQDESV (reference sequence). The CDR3 is 14 residues long. Trimming pared 5 bases from V and 4 bases from J, leaving 13 bases between. Written as DNA, the CDR3 is TGTGCCAGCAGCCGTGGGGACTTCTCAGATACGCAGTATTTT. Protein sequence: CASSRGDFSDTQYF.

A few counts support this clone. The J gene is TRBJ2-7, the V gene TRBV4-2; 7 bases map to TRBD1. After removal of 4 bases from V and 7 bases from J, the junction contained 7 bases not matched to a gene. CDR3 length: 13 amino acids. CDR1 is LGHNA and CDR2 is YNFKEQ in the germline V gene. The CDR3 nucleotides read TGTGCCAGCAGCCCAAGGGGGCCTGGTGAGCAGTACTTC. Translated: CASSPRGPGEQYF.

This chain uses TRBV6-5 with TRBJ2-7; D is perhaps TRBD2 (5 bases). The CDR3 is made up of 15 amino acids. V lost 2 bases to trimming and J lost 0 bases, with 11 bases between them. In germline, CDR1 is MNHEY, CDR2 SVGAGI. The CDR3: CASSYAPGSSYEQYF. For the CDR3, the DNA is TGTGCCAGCAGTTACGCCCCGGGGAGCTCCTACGAGCAGTACTTC.

V is TRBV5-1 and J is TRBJ1-1; 8 bases map to TRBD1. CDR3 size: 15 residues. J gave up 5 bases and V 0 bases, and 6 bases lay outside the gene matches. Per the germline V gene, CDR1 is SGHRS and CDR2 is YFSETQ. CDR3 region: CASSLGLRGRTEAFF. The CDR3 nucleotides are TGCGCCAGCAGCTTGGGTCTCAGGGGGCGGACTGAAGCTTTCTTT.

The genes are TRBV7-9 and TRBJ1-1; perhaps TRBD1 as D (6 bases). The V gene lost 4 bases and the J gene lost 0 bases, with 12 bases spanning the gap. Per the germline V gene, CDR1 is SEHNR and CDR2 is FQNEAQ (reference sequence). The CDR3 spans 15 residues. CDR3 sequence reads: CASSSKQGMNTEAFF. The CDR3 DNA reads TGTGCCAGCAGCTCCAAACAGGGCATGAACACTGAAGCTTTCTTT.

The chain links TRBV9 to TRBJ1-1, with TRBD1 identical over 7 bases. V gave up 4 bases and J gave up 5 bases; unmatched junction bases: 23. From germline, CDR1 is SGDLS and CDR2 YYNGEE. The CDR3 has 19 residues. Here the CDR3 reads CASSQSRDSRIGPRTEAFF. The CDR3 DNA reads TGTGCCAGCAGCCAGAGCCGGGACAGCCGAATCGGGCCCCGGACTGAAGCTTTCTTT.

In its sample, this clone was seen a few times. The CDR3 region has the DNA TGTGCCAGCAGCCAGGGACAGGGGTACGAGCAGTACTTC. Its protein is CASSQGQGYEQYF. This rearrangement joins TRBV6-1 to TRBJ2-7; 10 bases agree with TRBD1. CDR3 length: 13 amino acids. Germline CDR1 reads MNHNS; CDR2 reads SASEGT. V gave up 6 bases and J gave up 4 bases; unmatched junction bases: 3.

The chain carries TRBV29-1 and TRBJ1-1; maybe TRBD1 (6 bases). Per the germline V gene, CDR1 is SQVTM and CDR2 is ANQGSEA. Trimming took 4 bases from V and 0 from J, leaving 12 bases between them. The CDR3 contains 14 residues. CDR3: CSVVRQVMNTEAFF. The CDR3 DNA follows: TGCAGCGTTGTGAGACAGGTGATGAACACTGAAGCTTTCTTT.

This clone was picked up a small number of times. CDR3 residues: CAWATPHSGNTIYF. The CDR3 DNA reads as TGTGCCTGGGCGACACCGCACTCTGGAAACACCATATATTTT. V and J are TRBV30 and TRBJ1-3; D unclear. CDR3 length: 14 residues. Germline V lookup: CDR1 GTSNPN, CDR2 SVGIG (reference sequence). The V gene lost 5 bases and the J gene lost 0 bases, with 11 bases spanning the gap.

The rearrangement uses TRBV15 and TRBJ2-3, with TRBD1 identical over 8 bases. J was trimmed by 7 bases and V by 2 bases; bases with no gene match: 8. The CDR3 is 15 amino acids. Germline lookup yields CDR1 LNHNV and CDR2 YYDKDF (reference sequence). CDR3 DNA: TGTGCCACCAGCAGAAGACAGGGGCTTATCAATACGCAGTATTTT. This sequence encodes CATSRRQGLINTQYF.

This chain uses TRBV30 with TRBJ2-1; D uncertain. The germline gives CDR1 GTSNPN, CDR2 SVGIG (reference sequence). Deletions cut 0 bases from V and 0 bases from J, with 12 bases between. CDR3 length: 16 amino acids. In DNA form, the CDR3 reads TGTGCCTGGAGTGTACGGAGATCACTCTCCTACAATGAGCAGTTCTTC. It codes for CAWSVRRSLSYNEQFF.

This clone was observed a few times. The CDR3 here is CASSQQGDSNQPQHF. CDR3 sequence (DNA): TGTGCCAGCAGCCAACAGGGGGATAGCAATCAGCCCCAGCATTTT. The V gene is TRBV4-2, the J gene TRBJ1-5, with 7 bases fitting TRBD1. This CDR3 has 15 residues. The junction had 1 base not matched to a gene; V was cut back by 2 bases and J by 0 bases. Germline assignment: CDR1 LGHNA and CDR2 YNFKEQ.

The V gene is TRBV7-8, the J gene TRBJ2-1, with D perhaps TRBD2 (5 bases). CDR3 length equals 16 residues. The V gene lost 10 bases and the J gene lost 7 bases, with 26 bases spanning the gap. Germline lookup yields CDR1 SGHVS and CDR2 FQNEAQ. Here the CDR3 reads CATQPINLGAANEQFF. The CDR3 coding sequence is TGTGCCACCCAACCGATAAACCTAGGAGCGGCTAATGAGCAGTTCTTC.

The V call is TRBV29-1, the J call TRBJ2-1; no firm D call. CDR3 length: 13 amino acids. The germline V gene has CDR1 SQVTM and CDR2 ANQGSEA. Trimming removed 7 bases at V and 7 bases at J, with 17 bases between. The CDR3 DNA is TGCAGCGCCGCAACCTCTAACTGGAATGAGCAGTTCTTC. Translation gives CSAATSNWNEQFF.

The chain combines TRBV4-3 with TRBJ2-1, with D maybe TRBD2 (7 bases). The CDR3 consists of 13 residues. Germline V gene sequence: CDR1 LGHNA, CDR2 YSLEER. V dropped 5 bases and J dropped 8 bases, with 13 bases sitting between them. The DNA for the CDR3 is TGCGCCAGCAGCTCGGGGGGCCGGGATGAGCAGTTCTTC. Its translation: CASSSGGRDEQFF.

This rearrangement joins TRBV7-2 to TRBJ2-4; 7 nucleotides line up with TRBD1. Germline values: CDR1 SGHTA, CDR2 FQGNSA. V gave up 1 base and J gave up 6 bases; unmatched junction bases: 6. CDR3 length: 15 residues. CDR3 protein: CASSLGGQRGNIQYF. CDR3 sequence (DNA): TGTGCCAGCAGCTTAGGGGGACAGAGGGGAAACATTCAGTACTTC.

This clone was observed a handful of times. This chain joins TRBV28 and TRBJ2-3, with TRBD2 matching over 7 bases. The CDR3 runs to 14 residues. Trimming at V came to 5 bases and at J to 4 bases, leaving 6 bases not matched to a gene. Germline loops: CDR1 MDHEN, CDR2 SYDVKM. The CDR3 region has the DNA TGTGCCAGCAGTCCGGGGGGAGCGTCAGATACGCAGTATTTT. Its translation: CASSPGGASDTQYF.

The chain joins TRBV19 to TRBJ2-7, with 8 bases fitting TRBD1. Germline values: CDR1 LNHDA, CDR2 SQIVND (reference sequence). The CDR3 contains 14 residues. With 7 bases clipped from V and 6 bases from J, the junction kept 11 bases outside the gene matches. In nucleotides, the CDR3 is TGTGCCAGTACCTCAGGGGGCTGGGGACGCGAGCAGTACTTC. It yields the protein CASTSGGWGREQYF.

The V gene is TRBV18, the J gene TRBJ2-5; possible D gene TRBD1, 5 bases. Germline V gives CDR1 KGHSH, CDR2 LQKENI. The germline V and J ends were trimmed by 4 bases and 4 bases, with 22 bases remaining between them. The CDR3 length is 17 residues. The CDR3 here is CASSLLSEAAQGETQYF. The CDR3, as DNA: TGTGCCAGCTCACTCCTCTCCGAGGCAGCCCAGGGAGAGACCCAGTACTTC.

The chain employs TRBV5-1 and TRBJ2-5, with 8 nucleotides matching TRBD2. The CDR3 totals 17 residues. V shed 3 bases, J shed 2 bases, and the junction held 12 bases outside the gene matches. Germline V gene sequence: CDR1 SGHRS, CDR2 YFSETQ. CDR3 region: CASSWTGRGRIQETQYF. The CDR3 coding sequence is TGCGCCAGCAGCTGGACCGGGAGGGGCCGTATTCAAGAGACCCAGTACTTC.

The V and J genes are TRBV28 and TRBJ2-2; D perhaps matches TRBD1 (7 bases). The V and J ends lost 2 bases and 4 bases respectively, with 14 bases between them. The CDR3 length is 16 residues. In germline, CDR1 is MDHEN, CDR2 SYDVKM. CDR3 nucleotide sequence: TGTGCCAGCAGTTTAATCCAGGGGGGTGGCACCGGGGAGCTGTTTTTT. Protein sequence: CASSLIQGGGTGELFF.

Only a few counts were recorded for this clone. This chain joins TRBV7-9 and TRBJ2-4, with 8 bases identical to TRBD1. The germline gives CDR1 SEHNR, CDR2 FQNEAQ (reference sequence). This CDR3 has 16 residues. V lost 4 bases and J lost 5; bases outside the gene matches: 10. The CDR3 DNA is TGTGCCAGCAGCTCACCTGACAGGGGCACAGAAAACATTCAGTACTTC. This sequence encodes CASSSPDRGTENIQYF.

There are a few counts of this clone. The V gene is TRBV7-2, the J gene TRBJ2-7, with 10 bases matching TRBD2. Trimming took 1 base from V and 4 from J; bases not matched to a gene: 1. Germline V gene lookup returns CDR1 SGHTA and CDR2 FQGNSA. The CDR3 is 14 amino acids. The DNA for the CDR3 is TGTGCCAGCAGCTTAGAACTAGCGGGGTACGAGCAGTACTTC. Amino acid sequence: CASSLELAGYEQYF. The variable domain in full, completed from reference TRBV7-2 and TRBJ2-7, reads GAGVSQSPSNKVTEKGKDVELRCDPISGHTALYWYRQSLGQGLEFLIYFQGNSAPDKSGLPSDRFSAERTGGSVSTLTIQRTQQEDSAVYLCASSLELAGYEQYFGPGTRLTVT.

This clone was found a few times. This rearrangement joins TRBV7-2 to TRBJ2-7; 7 bases are a match to TRBD1. V lost 2 bases to trimming and J lost 3 bases; unmatched junction nucleotides: 4. CDR3 size: 14 residues. Germline V gene data show CDR1 as SGHTA and CDR2 as FQGNSA. CDR3 DNA: TGTGCCAGCAGCTTAACCGGGACAGACTACGAGCAGTACTTC. The encoded protein is CASSLTGTDYEQYF.

This clone has only a few counts. The J gene is TRBJ1-2, the V gene TRBV19, with D hard to call. The CDR3 spans 14 residues. CDR1 and CDR2 from the germline V gene are LNHDA and SQIVND (reference sequence). Trimming pared 7 bases from V and 2 bases from J, leaving 14 bases between. CDR3 in amino acids: CASIGLGLNYGYTF. For the CDR3, the DNA is TGTGCCAGTATCGGCCTAGGACTGAACTATGGCTACACCTTC.

This clone was recorded a few times. V is TRBV29-1 and J is TRBJ1-2; D not certain. The CDR3 has 12 residues. Deletions cut 7 bases from V and 6 bases from J, with 15 bases between. Germline V gene sequence: CDR1 SQVTM, CDR2 ANQGSEA. The CDR3 bases are TGCAGCGCCCAAGACCCGAGGGATGGCTACACCTTC. Its protein is CSAQDPRDGYTF.

V is TRBV27 and J is TRBJ2-7, with 11 bases matching TRBD2. This CDR3 is 17 amino acids long. J was trimmed by 4 bases and V by 5 bases; bases with no gene match: 13. Looked up from germline, CDR1 is MNHEY and CDR2 is SMNVEV (reference sequence). The CDR3 DNA is TGTGCCAGCAGTAGTTCGACTAGCGGGACTCTCGGGTACGAGCAGTACTTC. This encodes CASSSSTSGTLGYEQYF.